This paragraph covers one TCR beta chain sequence. This clone's antigen is unknown. Base quality data are lacking; no much larger clone is found one base away. These data are taken from a study of blood T cell repertoires in COVID-19 (dated by TCRdb to the early 2020s). Notes on the research overall: Samples covering the acute and convalescent phases of COVID-19 were provided by collaborators in the United States, Italy and Spain. The material from the prospective study consisted of cDNA or gDNA derived from T cells, B-cell-depleted T cells, or PBMCs. Deeply sampled blood TCRbeta repertoires from subjects exposed to, actively infected with, or recovered from COVID-19 were included in the dataset. The repertoires were made available in a free public database intended to serve as a resource for research on the immune response to SARS-CoV-2. The samples were drawn from the first 160 participants of the ongoing ImmuneRACE study and from 950 to 1,500 subjects provided by 6 global collaborators. Sample metadata almost always included a de-identified subject ID, COVID-19 status, age in years and sex. Where available, HLA class I and class II types were obtained from metadata supplied by the sample provider rather than from assay-based typing.

Broader findings and caveats from the paper: How much clinical and demographic metadata was included differed by source and by participant, and the metadata was provided uncurated.

The CDR3 goes from the cysteine to the phenylalanine over 13 residues. Only the CDR3 DNA stays, 39 bases, in frame from base 1. Trimmed from V: 5 bases; trimmed from J: 9 bases; junction bases lacking a gene match: 4. The germline V gene (reference sequence) sets CDR1 to LNHDA and CDR2 to SQIVND. TCRbeta CDR3 regions were amplified from genomic DNA using the immunoSEQ Assay, a bias-controlled multiplex PCR. The source study handled its data this way. Nucleated cell counts per sample were estimated from amplification of reference gene primers within the assay. To quantify the absolute abundance of each unique TCRbeta CDR3 rearrangement, sequence reads were collapsed and filtered. Productive Simpson clonality was computed per sample as the square root of Simpson's diversity index over productive rearrangements. Sourced from immuneACCESS, this table was stored by TCRdb with only in-frame sequences that have V and J called. A share of the clones is absent; for the studies checked, an unresolved V gene accounts for under half, and the remainder has no known explanation. That table is the source of V, J and clone size, and D and trimming were worked out from the DNA. Across this sample there are around 300,000 clones, with around 91% seen only once. Roughly 2.5% of the sample is held by the ten biggest clonotypes.

In the prospective study, participants were roughly 18 to 100 years old, resided in under 30 geographic areas of the United States, and were enrolled through a virtual design. In the prospective study, cohorts were assigned on the basis of participant-reported clinical history obtained from a screening survey and a study questionnaire. ImmuneRACE Cohort 3 recovered participants were defined by two consecutive negative NP/OP PCR tests, healthcare professional clearance, or symptom resolution. In the prospective study, mobile phlebotomists collected whole blood, serum and a nasopharyngeal or oropharyngeal swab from each participant. Participants in the prospective study had the option to provide additional blood draws and questionnaires over a roughly 2-month period. Before DNA extraction, blood samples from the prospective study were shipped at room temperature or frozen.

The sequence derives from a woman aged 18-29 years who had recovered from COVID-19. The sample was PBMCs or T cells enriched from blood (not recorded which). The V gene is TRBV19 and the J gene is TRBJ1-6; 7 bases in the junction line up with TRBD1. CDR3 protein: CASSSQGSSPLHF. The DNA reads as follows: TGTGCCAGTAGTTCACAGGGGAGTTCACCCCTCCACTTT. Here the CDR3 is joined to the reference TRBV19 and TRBJ1-6 genes, and the full variable domain is: DGGITQSPKYLFRKEGQNVTLSCEQNLNHDAMYWYRQDPGQGLRLIYYSQIVNDFQKGDIAEGYSVSREKKESFPLTVTSAQKNPTAFYLCASSSQGSSPLHFGNGTRLTVT.